This T cell receptor (beta chain) was sequenced during a study of blood T cell repertoires in COVID-19. This CDR3 has 16 amino acids. V gave up 0 bases and J gave up 3 bases; unmatched junction bases: 8. Germline V gives CDR1 MGHRA, CDR2 YSYEKL. Libraries were prepared by immunoSEQ multiplex PCR; TCRdb keeps only in-frame clonotypes and omits some of them. The sample yields approximately 50,000 clones, around 85% seen once. Sequencing was done on a sample of peripheral blood. The receptor was isolated from a woman older than 75 with acute or convalescent COVID-19. The V call is TRBV4-1, the J call TRBJ2-7; 7 bases map to TRBD2. The CDR3 DNA reads TGCGCCAGCAGCCAAGATCCAGCGGGGACCTTCTACGAGCAGTACTTC. The encoded protein is CASSQDPAGTFYEQYF.